This note documents a single T cell receptor (beta chain) sequence. This CDR3 contains 16 residues. J was trimmed by 2 bases and V by 1 base; bases with no gene match: 3. The germline V gene encodes CDR1 SGHRS and CDR2 YFSETQ. MiXCR was run by TCRdb on the 5' RACE reads, yielding one entry per CDR3 protein. The sample lists around 510,000 distinct CDR3 sequences, about 22% seen once, with around 7.7% in the top ten. This sample was included in a study of T-cell memory formation after mild COVID-19. What was sequenced was PBMCs or a T cell subset sorted from them (not recorded which). The chain has TRBV5-1 and TRBJ2-7; 13 nucleotides line up with TRBD2. The sequence was obtained from an adult woman who had mild COVID-19 (a few samples of this study predate the infection). Cell type and time point are not known. The CDR3 loop is CASSLQLAGGPYEQYF. The CDR3 DNA reads TGCGCCAGCAGCTTGCAACTAGCGGGGGGGCCCTACGAGCAGTACTTC.